The T cell receptor beta chain described here comes from a study of T cell clones after liver transplantation. This clone was detected once. Its antigen is currently unknown. The table came from immunoSEQ multiplex PCR; TCRdb's copy has only in-frame clones and leaves some out. The data contain about 51,000 clones, about nine tenths of them singletons. Overall study findings and caveats: A larger donor-reactive than third-party decline suggested partial antigen-specific deletion.

The receptor's source is a human patient who received a liver transplant. The graft donor may have given rise to some T cells. The source was CD8+ T cells from blood, collected 12 months after liver transplant.

The CDR3 coding sequence is TGCAGCGCGAAGTTCCTGTTCCCCGCAGCTTTCTTT. Translation: CSAKFLFPAAFF. V gene TRBV29-1 combines with J gene TRBJ1-1; D is ambiguous. The CDR3 has 12 residues. Trimming removed 7 bases from V and 10 bases from J, with 19 bases in between. CDR1 is SQVTM and CDR2 is ANQGSEA in the germline V gene.